This is a list of T cell receptor beta chains from one sample in a study of early T cells in non-severe SARS-CoV-2 infection. TCRdb re-analysed the 5' RACE reads in MiXCR, keeping a single row per CDR3 protein. The data show 60,000 or so distinct CDR3 sequences, 10% to 15% seen once. The sequenced sample was whole blood, obtained at baseline. The receptors were gathered from an adult who was a healthcare worker with PCR-confirmed SARS-CoV-2 infection or an uninfected control (not recorded which). Both conserved end residues are part of each CDR3. Each record gives: CDR3 length, clone size, J gene, D gene, V gene, CDR3 protein, CDR3 DNA. The D gene is left open where the match is weak. Clone size is stated in some rows and not others, as once, few, many or a class when expanded.

cdr3_length: 16
clone_size: many
j_call: TRBJ1-4
d_call: .
v_call: TRBV19
cdr3_aa: CASSTNDLATNEKLFF
cdr3_nt: TGTGCCAGTAGCACCAACGACCTTGCAACTAATGAAAAACTGTTTTTT

cdr3_length: 17
clone_size: few
j_call: TRBJ2-7
d_call: .
v_call: TRBV7-8
cdr3_aa: CASSLAPNGESSYEQYF
cdr3_nt: TGTGCCAGCAGCTTAGCCCCTAATGGCGAGAGCTCCTACGAGCAGTACTTC

cdr3_length: 14
clone_size: many
j_call: TRBJ2-1
d_call: .
v_call: TRBV12-3/TRBV12-4
cdr3_aa: CASSSRTVYNEQFF
cdr3_nt: TGTGCCAGCAGTTCCCGGACTGTGTACAATGAGCAGTTCTTC

cdr3_length: 13
clone_size: few
j_call: TRBJ1-4
d_call: .
v_call: TRBV20-1
cdr3_aa: CSARGGYDEKLFF
cdr3_nt: TGCAGTGCTAGAGGGGGATATGATGAAAAACTGTTTTTT

cdr3_length: 15
clone_size: .
j_call: TRBJ2-4
d_call: .
v_call: TRBV19
cdr3_aa: CASRRQGEAKNIQYF
cdr3_nt: TGTGCCAGTAGGAGGCAAGGGGAAGCCAAAAACATTCAGTACTTC

cdr3_length: 13
clone_size: .
j_call: TRBJ1-2
d_call: .
v_call: TRBV20-1
cdr3_aa: CSARGNQDYGYTF
cdr3_nt: TGCAGTGCTAGGGGAAACCAGGACTATGGCTACACCTTC

cdr3_length: 13
clone_size: few
j_call: TRBJ2-2
d_call: .
v_call: TRBV2
cdr3_aa: CASSPGLGGELFF
cdr3_nt: TGTGCCAGCAGCCCAGGGCTCGGCGGGGAGCTGTTTTTT

cdr3_length: 17
clone_size: .
j_call: TRBJ2-1
d_call: TRBD2
v_call: TRBV19
cdr3_aa: CASSTRLAGVKIHEQFF
cdr3_nt: TGTGCCAGTAGTACCCGACTAGCGGGAGTTAAAATCCATGAGCAGTTCTTC

cdr3_length: 16
clone_size: many
j_call: TRBJ2-3
d_call: TRBD2
v_call: TRBV20-1
cdr3_aa: CSARVRLAGGPDTQYF
cdr3_nt: TGCAGTGCTAGAGTCCGACTAGCGGGAGGGCCAGATACGCAGTATTTT

cdr3_length: 17
clone_size: .
j_call: TRBJ2-1
d_call: TRBD2
v_call: TRBV6-5
cdr3_aa: CASSSGLADSSYNEQFF
cdr3_nt: TGTGCCAGCAGTTCGGGACTAGCGGACAGCTCCTACAATGAGCAGTTCTTC

cdr3_length: 13
clone_size: .
j_call: TRBJ1-1
d_call: .
v_call: TRBV6-2/TRBV6-3
cdr3_aa: CASSYSSETEAFF
cdr3_nt: TGTGCCAGCAGTTACTCGAGCGAGACTGAAGCTTTCTTT

cdr3_length: 15
clone_size: few
j_call: TRBJ2-7
d_call: TRBD2
v_call: TRBV6-2/TRBV6-3
cdr3_aa: CASSYGTSGGYEQYF
cdr3_nt: TGTGCCAGCAGTTACGGGACTAGCGGGGGGTACGAGCAGTACTTC

cdr3_length: 11
clone_size: .
j_call: TRBJ2-5
d_call: .
v_call: TRBV2
cdr3_aa: CASKLGETQYF
cdr3_nt: TGTGCCAGCAAGCTTGGCGAGACCCAGTACTTC

cdr3_length: 14
clone_size: .
j_call: TRBJ2-7
d_call: .
v_call: TRBV12-3/TRBV12-4
cdr3_aa: CASSFLRTAYEQYF
cdr3_nt: TGTGCCAGCAGTTTCCTTCGAACCGCCTACGAGCAGTACTTC

cdr3_length: 14
clone_size: few
j_call: TRBJ2-1
d_call: .
v_call: TRBV7-8
cdr3_aa: CASRNNIQNNEQFF
cdr3_nt: TGTGCCAGCAGGAATAATATCCAAAACAATGAGCAGTTCTTC

cdr3_length: 13
clone_size: few
j_call: TRBJ2-5
d_call: .
v_call: TRBV28
cdr3_aa: CASSLLGRETQYF
cdr3_nt: TGTGCCAGCAGTTTACTAGGGAGAGAGACCCAGTACTTC

cdr3_length: 19
clone_size: many
j_call: TRBJ2-2
d_call: TRBD2
v_call: TRBV7-2
cdr3_aa: CASSSRLAGPKLNTGELFF
cdr3_nt: TGTGCCAGCAGCTCCCGACTAGCGGGGCCGAAATTGAACACCGGGGAGCTGTTTTTT

cdr3_length: 13
clone_size: .
j_call: TRBJ1-2
d_call: .
v_call: TRBV7-9
cdr3_aa: CASSLMRSDGYTF
cdr3_nt: TGTGCCAGCAGCTTAATGAGGAGCGATGGCTACACCTTC

cdr3_length: 13
clone_size: .
j_call: TRBJ1-5
d_call: .
v_call: TRBV5-1
cdr3_aa: CASSLDGIQPQHF
cdr3_nt: TGCGCCAGCAGCCTGGACGGGATTCAGCCCCAGCATTTT

cdr3_length: 13
clone_size: .
j_call: TRBJ1-1
d_call: .
v_call: TRBV30
cdr3_aa: CAWSVSRGSEAFF
cdr3_nt: TGTGCCTGGAGTGTAAGCCGGGGCTCTGAAGCTTTCTTT

cdr3_length: 14
clone_size: few
j_call: TRBJ2-3
d_call: .
v_call: TRBV6-4
cdr3_aa: CASSERGSTDTQYF
cdr3_nt: TGTGCCAGCAGTGAGCGGGGAAGCACAGATACGCAGTATTTT

cdr3_length: 12
clone_size: few
j_call: TRBJ1-1
d_call: .
v_call: TRBV20-1
cdr3_aa: CSARDPGAVAFF
cdr3_nt: TGCAGTGCTAGAGATCCCGGGGCGGTAGCTTTCTTT

cdr3_length: 15
clone_size: few
j_call: TRBJ1-1
d_call: .
v_call: TRBV28
cdr3_aa: CASSLSGTPNTEAFF
cdr3_nt: TGTGCCAGCAGTTTATCGGGGACCCCGAACACTGAAGCTTTCTTT

cdr3_length: 14
clone_size: few
j_call: TRBJ2-2
d_call: TRBD1
v_call: TRBV7-6
cdr3_aa: CASSLTGMGGELFF
cdr3_nt: TGTGCCAGCAGCTTGACAGGGATGGGCGGGGAGCTGTTTTTT

cdr3_length: 15
clone_size: many
j_call: TRBJ1-1
d_call: TRBD1
v_call: TRBV5-1
cdr3_aa: CASSTGTGPKAEAFF
cdr3_nt: TGCGCCAGCAGCACCGGGACAGGGCCCAAGGCTGAAGCTTTCTTT

cdr3_length: 13
clone_size: .
j_call: TRBJ1-5
d_call: .
v_call: TRBV5-8
cdr3_aa: CASSFHVYQPQHF
cdr3_nt: TGTGCCAGCAGCTTCCACGTTTATCAGCCCCAGCATTTT

cdr3_length: 11
clone_size: .
j_call: TRBJ1-2
d_call: .
v_call: TRBV29-1
cdr3_aa: CSAGMVDGYTF
cdr3_nt: TGCAGCGCCGGGATGGTAGATGGCTACACCTTC

cdr3_length: 15
clone_size: .
j_call: TRBJ2-7
d_call: TRBD2
v_call: TRBV11-2
cdr3_aa: CASSFRLAGPYEQYF
cdr3_nt: TGTGCCAGCAGCTTTCGACTAGCGGGTCCCTACGAGCAGTACTTC

cdr3_length: 15
clone_size: .
j_call: TRBJ2-7
d_call: .
v_call: TRBV28
cdr3_aa: CASSLGETASYEQYF
cdr3_nt: TGTGCCAGCAGTTTAGGGGAGACAGCTTCCTACGAGCAGTACTTC

cdr3_length: 15
clone_size: few
j_call: TRBJ2-7
d_call: TRBD2
v_call: TRBV29-1
cdr3_aa: CSVSGEGFPPPEQYF
cdr3_nt: TGCAGCGTCTCCGGGGAGGGATTCCCACCCCCTGAGCAGTACTTC

cdr3_length: 15
clone_size: few
j_call: TRBJ2-7
d_call: TRBD1
v_call: TRBV20-1
cdr3_aa: CSAGFPDRVSYEQYF
cdr3_nt: TGCAGTGCGGGATTCCCGGACAGGGTATCCTACGAGCAGTACTTC

cdr3_length: 13
clone_size: few
j_call: TRBJ1-2
d_call: .
v_call: TRBV12-3/TRBV12-4
cdr3_aa: CASSSDGLYGYTF
cdr3_nt: TGTGCCAGCAGTTCGGACGGCCTCTATGGCTACACCTTC

cdr3_length: 14
clone_size: many
j_call: TRBJ2-3
d_call: .
v_call: TRBV18
cdr3_aa: CASSYHAATDTQYF
cdr3_nt: TGTGCCAGCTCTTACCACGCCGCTACAGATACGCAGTATTTT

cdr3_length: 12
clone_size: few
j_call: TRBJ1-5
d_call: .
v_call: TRBV12-5
cdr3_aa: CASSAPFLPQHF
cdr3_nt: TGTGCTAGTTCGGCTCCCTTCTTGCCCCAGCATTTT

cdr3_length: 15
clone_size: few
j_call: TRBJ2-7
d_call: TRBD1
v_call: TRBV24-1
cdr3_aa: CATSATGGFPGEQYF
cdr3_nt: TGTGCCACCAGTGCGACAGGGGGCTTTCCGGGGGAGCAGTACTTC

cdr3_length: 14
clone_size: few
j_call: TRBJ2-7
d_call: TRBD2
v_call: TRBV7-6
cdr3_aa: CASSLSASGYEQYF
cdr3_nt: TGTGCCAGCAGCTTATCCGCTAGCGGGTACGAGCAGTACTTC

cdr3_length: 13
clone_size: .
j_call: TRBJ2-1
d_call: .
v_call: TRBV29-1
cdr3_aa: CSVEDNSRAEQFF
cdr3_nt: TGCAGCGTTGAAGATAACTCAAGGGCTGAGCAGTTCTTC

cdr3_length: 13
clone_size: many
j_call: TRBJ2-5
d_call: .
v_call: TRBV30
cdr3_aa: CAWQGGLQETQYF
cdr3_nt: TGTGCCTGGCAGGGGGGGCTACAAGAGACCCAGTACTTC

cdr3_length: 19
clone_size: few
j_call: TRBJ2-7
d_call: TRBD1
v_call: TRBV20-1
cdr3_aa: CSARDSARDRRSNTYEQYF
cdr3_nt: TGCAGTGCTAGAGATAGTGCGAGGGACAGAAGAAGTAACACCTACGAGCAGTACTTC

cdr3_length: 16
clone_size: few
j_call: TRBJ2-3
d_call: TRBD2
v_call: TRBV7-9
cdr3_aa: CASSLGLADITDTQYF
cdr3_nt: TGTGCCAGCAGCTTAGGACTAGCGGACATCACAGATACGCAGTATTTT

cdr3_length: 12
clone_size: few
j_call: TRBJ1-5
d_call: .
v_call: TRBV7-9
cdr3_aa: CASSAGGSYQHF
cdr3_nt: TGTGCCAGCAGCGCCGGGGGCAGTTACCAGCATTTT

cdr3_length: 16
clone_size: many
j_call: TRBJ2-1
d_call: TRBD2
v_call: TRBV20-1
cdr3_aa: CSAGGLAGGPCNEQFF
cdr3_nt: TGCAGTGCAGGGGGACTAGCGGGAGGGCCATGTAATGAGCAGTTCTTC

cdr3_length: 16
clone_size: .
j_call: TRBJ1-5
d_call: TRBD1
v_call: TRBV6-1
cdr3_aa: CASSPGTGGSNQPQHF
cdr3_nt: TGTGCCAGCAGCCCTGGGACAGGGGGTAGCAATCAGCCCCAGCATTTT

cdr3_length: 13
clone_size: few
j_call: TRBJ1-2
d_call: .
v_call: TRBV2
cdr3_aa: CASSPQTDYGYTF
cdr3_nt: TGTGCCAGCAGTCCCCAGACAGACTATGGCTACACCTTC

cdr3_length: 15
clone_size: .
j_call: TRBJ2-7
d_call: .
v_call: TRBV6-6
cdr3_aa: CASSPGTVSSYEQYF
cdr3_nt: TGTGCCAGCAGCCCAGGGACGGTTAGCTCCTACGAGCAGTACTTC

cdr3_length: 14
clone_size: many
j_call: TRBJ2-7
d_call: TRBD1
v_call: TRBV7-9
cdr3_aa: CASSQTGLGYEQYF
cdr3_nt: TGTGCCAGCAGCCAGACAGGGCTCGGGTACGAGCAGTACTTC